This is a list of T cell receptor beta chains from one sample in a study of response to subunit inactivated influenza vaccine. In TCRdb, the RT-PCR reads were re-called with MiXCR into one record per CDR3 protein. The data hold 500,000 to 750,000 distinct CDR3 sequences, with less than 15% observed a single time. The sequences come from PBMCs from blood, collected 12 days after vaccination. The origin of the receptors is a man in his fifties who received an inactivated influenza vaccine. The CDR3 runs from the conserved cysteine through the conserved F or W. The D gene is left open where the match is weak. Size is stated for part of the rows, as once, few or many counts, or as a class when the clone is expanded.

V gene,J gene,D gene,clone size,CDR3 DNA,CDR3 protein
TRBV11-2,TRBJ2-7,-,few,TGTGCCAGCAGCTTTGGTAGCGCGTCCCTCGAGCAGTACTTC,CASSFGSASLEQYF
TRBV12-5,TRBJ2-2,-,-,TGTGCTAGTGGTCGGGGGTTTGAGACCGGGGAGCTGTTTTTT,CASGRGFETGELFF
TRBV7-9,TRBJ1-2,TRBD1,-,TGTGCCAGCACCCCATCGGGACAGGGCTATGGCTACACCTTC,CASTPSGQGYGYTF
TRBV6-5,TRBJ2-7,-,-,TGTGCCAGCAGTTTGGGGGGCGTCACTCCTTGGGAGCAGTACTTC,CASSLGGVTPWEQYF
TRBV11-2,TRBJ2-4,-,-,TGTGCCAGCAGCTTGAGAAAAAAAAACATTCAGTACTTC,CASSLRKKNIQYF
TRBV7-3,TRBJ2-3,-,-,TGTGCCAGCAGCTTAGCGGGGGGACAGGAATACACAGATACGCAGTATTTT,CASSLAGGQEYTDTQYF
TRBV20-1,TRBJ2-1,TRBD1,-,TGCAGTGCGACAGGGAAGACCTACAATGAGCAGTTCTTC,CSATGKTYNEQFF
TRBV9,TRBJ1-3,-,-,TGTGCCAGCAGCGCCGGGGGGGGGCACTCTGGAAACACCATATATTTT,CASSAGGGHSGNTIYF
TRBV13,TRBJ2-1,TRBD1,-,TGTGCCAGCAGCTCTCCGGGACAGGGGCGGGAGACCCAGTTCTTC,CASSSPGQGRETQFF
TRBV4-3,TRBJ2-7,TRBD1,many,TGCGCCAGCAGCCAAGCCCCGACAGGGATCTACGAGCAGTACTTC,CASSQAPTGIYEQYF
TRBV6-5,TRBJ2-4,TRBD1,few,TGTGCCAGCAGTTACTCGAGAGGGGGCGCGATAGCCAAAAACATTCAGTACTTC,CASSYSRGGAIAKNIQYF
TRBV29-1,TRBJ2-3,-,few,TGCAGCGTTGCCGGGCCTCAAAACACAGATACGCAGTATTTT,CSVAGPQNTDTQYF
TRBV4-3,TRBJ1-1,-,many,TGCGCCAGCAGCCATTCCCCGGGGACACCTTGGAACACTGAAGCTTTCTTT,CASSHSPGTPWNTEAFF
TRBV7-9,TRBJ2-2,-,-,TGTGCCACCAAGGCTAGCCTGTACGGGGAGCTGTTTTTT,CATKASLYGELFF
TRBV5-1,TRBJ2-1,-,-,TGCGCCAGCAGCCGGGAAGGAGCCTACAATGAGCAGTTCTTC,CASSREGAYNEQFF
TRBV6-2/TRBV6-3,TRBJ1-1,-,few,TGTGCCAGCAGTAAAGCAGGGAACGCTTTCTTT,CASSKAGNAFF
TRBV11-2,TRBJ2-5,TRBD2,few,TGTGCCAGCAGCCTCATTAGGACTAGCGGGGGGACCCAGTACTTC,CASSLIRTSGGTQYF
TRBV20-1,TRBJ1-1,-,-,TGCAGTGCTAGACGGACAGACTCCCCGGTTTTCTTT,CSARRTDSPVFF
TRBV12-3/TRBV12-4,TRBJ2-5,-,few,TGTGCCAGCAGTAACGACGGCGAGGGGAAGCGGGAGACCCAGTACTTC,CASSNDGEGKRETQYF
TRBV11-2,TRBJ2-4,TRBD2,-,TGTGCCAGCAGCCTGGGACTAGCGAGAGGAGACATTCAGTACTTC,CASSLGLARGDIQYF
TRBV5-1,TRBJ2-3,-,few,TGCGCCAGCGGCACCGCCGGGGAGACAGATACGCAGTATTTT,CASGTAGETDTQYF
TRBV30,TRBJ2-5,-,-,TGTGCCTGGAGTCGCCAGGGAGAGACCCAGTACTTC,CAWSRQGETQYF
TRBV29-1,TRBJ2-5,TRBD2,many,TGCAGCGTTGCGTCAGCGGGGCTCAAAGAGACCCAGTACTTC,CSVASAGLKETQYF
TRBV4-2,TRBJ2-2,-,-,TGTGCCAGCAGCCAAGATGTCGGGAACACCGGGGAGCTGTTTTTT,CASSQDVGNTGELFF
TRBV7-2,TRBJ1-2,TRBD1,-,TGTGCCAGCAGCCCTCAAGCCAGACAGGGGGGGTACTATGGCTACACCTTC,CASSPQARQGGYYGYTF
TRBV27,TRBJ2-2,TRBD1,once,TGTGCCAGCAGTCCGACGACAGGGGGGACCGGGGAGCTGTTTTTT,CASSPTTGGTGELFF
TRBV28,TRBJ1-2,-,-,TGTGCCAGCAGTACCCCAGGAGGGGCGGCGGGCTACACCTTC,CASSTPGGAAGYTF
TRBV20-1,TRBJ2-1,-,-,TGCAGTGCTAGAGGCCCTAGCACGAGCAATGAGCAGTTCTTC,CSARGPSTSNEQFF
TRBV3-1,TRBJ1-2,-,few,TGTGCCAGCACCCCCGTCCCAAACTATGGCTACACCTTC,CASTPVPNYGYTF
TRBV6-1,TRBJ2-3,TRBD1,-,TGTGCCAGCAGTACAGGGACAGGCGCAGATACGCAGTATTTT,CASSTGTGADTQYF
TRBV4-3,TRBJ1-6,TRBD1,many,TGCGCCAGCAGCCAAGAGCCGGTGGGAGGGGGCAATTCACCCCTCCACTTT,CASSQEPVGGGNSPLHF